The TCR beta chain under discussion was sequenced for a study of blood T cell repertoires in COVID-19. Assay used: immunoSEQ multiplex PCR; TCRdb lists only in-frame clones, some missing. In the table there are 90,000 or so clones, less than 80% of which are singletons. This clone has more than one count but fewer than ten. V shed 4 bases and J shed 0 bases, with 10 bases lying between them. This CDR3 is 14 amino acids long. Germline values: CDR1 SGHKS, CDR2 YYEKEE (reference sequence). The TCR originated in a woman aged 80 or over with acute or convalescent COVID-19. Sequencing used peripheral blood. The chain employs TRBV5-5 and TRBJ1-1; D remains unclear. DNA of the CDR3: TGTGCCAGCAGCGCACAGACCATGAACACTGAAGCTTTCTTT. It specifies CASSAQTMNTEAFF.